This TCR beta chain is from a study of metastatic and nonmetastatic thyroid tumors. Across the whole study: Peripheral blood and tumor or nodule samples from malignant and benign thyroid patients were compared.

As handled by the study authors: Clinicopathological groups differed in CDR3, with these differences serving to build a distant-metastasis classifier for papillary thyroid cancer. MiXCR was used by TCRdb to re-call the PCR reads. The V and J calls and clone size come from TCRdb's table, not from the authors' own analysis. This table has over 30,000 clones, over 20% appearing once. V lost 9 bases and J lost 5, with 7 bases in between. Germline CDR1 and CDR2: MDHEN and SYDVKM. The CDR3 runs to 10 residues. The study, taken as a whole, reports: Malignant thyroid tumors reportedly had TCR beta diversity that was significantly higher than in benign nodules, in blood and tumor.

All patients were untreated before thyroid surgery. Points on this clone: Its antigen remains unknown.

The chain couples TRBV28 to TRBJ1-1; D is ambiguous. Input material: tumor tissue. The sequence was obtained from a male donor with papillary thyroid cancer or a benign thyroid nodule (not recorded which). Some clones in this sample may be carry-over from other donors' samples. The CDR3 DNA reads TGTGCCAGAGGGAGGACTGAAGCTTTCTTT. Its protein product is CARGRTEAFF. The full variable domain, with the rest looked up from reference TRBV28 and TRBJ1-1, is DVKVTQSSRYLVKRTGEKVFLECVQDMDHENMFWYRQDPGLGLRLIYFSYDVKMKEKGDIPEGYSVSREKKERFSLILESASTNQTSMYLCARGRTEAFFGQGTRLTVV.